This T cell receptor beta chain is from a study of technical replicates of blood from a handful of donors. Sequenced by immunoSEQ multiplex PCR; TCRdb stores in-frame clones only, minus some. The table lists 50,000 to 70,000 clones, less than 95% of them singletons. The V gene end was trimmed by 4 bases and the J gene end by 3 bases; junction bases not matched to a gene: 2. The CDR3 covers 14 residues. Germline CDR1 is SGHAT and CDR2 is FQNNGV. Source material: PBMCs. The receptor was isolated from a human donor in good health. Some clones in this sample may be carry-over from other donors' samples. The V and J genes are TRBV11-2 and TRBJ2-1, with TRBD2 matching 8 bases. The CDR3 nucleotides read TGTGCCAGCAGCTCACTAGCGGTCTACAATGAGCAGTTCTTC. This translates into CASSSLAVYNEQFF. The full variable domain, with the rest looked up from reference TRBV11-2 and TRBJ2-1, is EAGVAQSPRYKIIEKRQSVAFWCNPISGHATLYWYQQILGQGPKLLIQFQNNGVVDDSQLPKDRFSAERLKGVDSTLKIQPAKLEDSAVYLCASSSLAVYNEQFFGPGTRLTVL.